This T cell receptor beta chain originates from a study of T cell repertoires in cytomegalovirus infection. This clonotype has a handful of counts. Its antigen is unidentified. TCRdb analysed the reads with MiXCR anew, one entry per CDR3 protein. This sample has approximately 49,000 distinct CDR3 sequences, with roughly 20% found just once. The CDR3 is made up of 16 amino acids. J gave up 5 bases and V 0 bases, and 8 bases lay outside the gene matches. Germline-derived CDR1 and CDR2 are LGHDT and YNNKEL (reference sequence). The rearrangement joins TRBV3-1 to TRBJ2-5; 8 bases line up with TRBD2. The starting material was CD8+ T cells from cultured PBMCs, obtained from culture after CMV antigen stimulation. The receptor's source is a human donor in good health (CMV status not recorded). Some clones in this sample may be carry-over from other donors' samples. The CDR3 loop is CASSQDRWASGETQYF. CDR3 DNA: TGTGCCAGCAGCCAAGATAGATGGGCTAGCGGGGAGACCCAGTACTTC.